This is a list of T cell receptor beta chains from one sample in a study of T-cell memory formation after mild COVID-19. Each CDR3 protein is one row after TCRdb ran MiXCR on the 5' RACE reads. The sample lists 95,000 to 110,000 distinct CDR3 sequences, roughly an eighth occurring once. The source material was PBMCs or a T cell subset sorted from them (not recorded which). The receptors derive from a man younger than 35 who had mild COVID-19 (a few samples of this study predate the infection). Cell type and time point are not known. Both conserved end residues are part of each CDR3. D genes are given only for firm matches. Some rows have no size entry. The others give once, few or many, or a class for an expanded clone.

v_gene	abundance	j_gene	d_gene	CDR3nt	CDR3aa
TRBV4-2	-	TRBJ2-2	TRBD1	TGTGCCAGCAGCCCCTCACAGGGGCAAGGGGAGCTGTTTTTT	CASSPSQGQGELFF
TRBV14	-	TRBJ2-5	-	TGTGCCAGCAGCCCCTCGGGAGTACGAGAGACCCAGTACTTC	CASSPSGVRETQYF
TRBV7-3	-	TRBJ1-1	-	TGTGCCAGCAGCCCGAGGGGAGCGGCTGAAGCTTTCTTT	CASSPRGAAEAFF
TRBV12-3/TRBV12-4	few	TRBJ2-2	TRBD1	TGTGCCAGCAGTCCCGGGACAGGGGGCACCGGGGAGCTGTTTTTT	CASSPGTGGTGELFF
TRBV10-3	few	TRBJ2-3	-	TGTGCCGTGAGGGGGGGCCTGGGTACAGATACGCAGTATTTT	CAVRGGLGTDTQYF
TRBV29-1	few	TRBJ2-2	-	TGCAGCGGGGGGACCACCGGGGAGCTGTTTTTT	CSGGTTGELFF
TRBV27	few	TRBJ2-1	TRBD2	TGTGCCAGCAGTCCCTACCCTAGCGGGGGGGCATACAATGAGCAGTTCTTC	CASSPYPSGGAYNEQFF
TRBV12-3/TRBV12-4	few	TRBJ2-7	-	TGTGCCAGCAGTCGAATCACCCGGGACCGACTAACCTACGAGCAGTACTTC	CASSRITRDRLTYEQYF
TRBV7-3	-	TRBJ2-3	-	TGTGCCAGCAGCTCCCCGACTAGACCAGATACGCAGTATTTT	CASSSPTRPDTQYF
TRBV29-1	few	TRBJ2-5	-	TGCAGCGTTGTATCTCAGGAGACCCAGTACTTC	CSVVSQETQYF
TRBV9	-	TRBJ1-2	-	TGTGCCAGCAGCACCCCAGGGGAAAGGGGCTACACCTTC	CASSTPGERGYTF
TRBV4-3	few	TRBJ2-3	-	TGCGCCAGCAGCCAAGTCGGACAGAACACAGATACGCAGTATTTT	CASSQVGQNTDTQYF
TRBV4-1	many	TRBJ1-4	-	TGCGCCAGCAGCCAAGGGGGTTGGTCCGCTAATGAAAAACTGTTTTTT	CASSQGGWSANEKLFF
TRBV6-6	-	TRBJ1-5	-	TGTGCCAGCAGTTACGTGGGAATCCAGCCCCAGCATTTT	CASSYVGIQPQHF
TRBV29-1	many	TRBJ2-1	-	TGCAGCGTTGAAGACAGGTCCTACAATGAGCAGTTCTTC	CSVEDRSYNEQFF
TRBV2	-	TRBJ1-2	-	TGTGCCAGCAGTGAAGTCCGGGACTCAAGAAACTATGGCTACACCTTC	CASSEVRDSRNYGYTF
TRBV7-2	few	TRBJ2-5	-	TGTGCCAGCAGCGCACCAAAGAAGACCCAGTACTTC	CASSAPKKTQYF
TRBV5-1	many	TRBJ1-2	-	TGCGCCAGCAGCTTGAGGGGCCGCCAGGGCGTCGAGCGGGGCTACACCTTC	CASSLRGRQGVERGYTF
TRBV7-9	-	TRBJ1-2	-	TGTGCCAGCAGACTAATCCTTTCTGGCTACACCTTC	CASRLILSGYTF
TRBV6-4	many	TRBJ2-3	-	TGTGCCAGCAGTGAATCACTAGAAAGGACAGATACGCAGTATTTT	CASSESLERTDTQYF
TRBV29-1	few	TRBJ2-1	-	TGCAGCGCGGCGCTATCCTACAATGAGCAGTTCTTC	CSAALSYNEQFF
TRBV4-1	few	TRBJ1-5	-	TGCGCCAGCAGCCAAGAACAGGGCAGCAATCAGCCCCAGCATTTT	CASSQEQGSNQPQHF
TRBV12-3/TRBV12-4	-	TRBJ1-4	-	TGTGCCAGCAGTACCCCGTCGGGGAATGAAAAACTGTTTTTT	CASSTPSGNEKLFF
TRBV20-1	many	TRBJ1-6	-	TGCAGTGCTAGAGAGGCCCCCGCAGGGTCTTCACCCCTCCACTTT	CSAREAPAGSSPLHF
TRBV12-3/TRBV12-4	many	TRBJ2-5	-	TGTGCCAGCAGTTACGGCGGAGAGACCCAGTACTTC	CASSYGGETQYF
TRBV29-1	-	TRBJ2-1	TRBD2	TGCAGCTCCCGGCGTTGGCTAGCGGGGGGGCCCGAGCAGTTCTTC	CSSRRWLAGGPEQFF
TRBV27	-	TRBJ2-1	TRBD2	TGTGCCAGCAGTACTAGCGGGGGGTACAATGAGCAGTTCTTC	CASSTSGGYNEQFF
TRBV20-1	-	TRBJ1-2	-	TGCAGTGCGAGAACCAGTGGGAACTATGGCTACACCTTC	CSARTSGNYGYTF
TRBV3-1	-	TRBJ2-1	TRBD2	TGTGCCAGCAGCATATACAGCGGGGGGGCTTACAATGAGCAGTTCTTC	CASSIYSGGAYNEQFF
TRBV4-1	many	TRBJ2-1	-	TGCGCCAGCAGCCTTATCCGGGACGGATACAATGAGCAGTTCTTC	CASSLIRDGYNEQFF
TRBV29-1	-	TRBJ1-2	-	TGCAGCGTTGTGTCGGGGGCGAGTCTCTATGAATATGGCTACACCTTC	CSVVSGASLYEYGYTF
TRBV4-1	many	TRBJ1-2	TRBD1	TGCGCCAGCAGCCAACAAGAGACAGGGGGCGACTATGGCTACACCTTC	CASSQQETGGDYGYTF